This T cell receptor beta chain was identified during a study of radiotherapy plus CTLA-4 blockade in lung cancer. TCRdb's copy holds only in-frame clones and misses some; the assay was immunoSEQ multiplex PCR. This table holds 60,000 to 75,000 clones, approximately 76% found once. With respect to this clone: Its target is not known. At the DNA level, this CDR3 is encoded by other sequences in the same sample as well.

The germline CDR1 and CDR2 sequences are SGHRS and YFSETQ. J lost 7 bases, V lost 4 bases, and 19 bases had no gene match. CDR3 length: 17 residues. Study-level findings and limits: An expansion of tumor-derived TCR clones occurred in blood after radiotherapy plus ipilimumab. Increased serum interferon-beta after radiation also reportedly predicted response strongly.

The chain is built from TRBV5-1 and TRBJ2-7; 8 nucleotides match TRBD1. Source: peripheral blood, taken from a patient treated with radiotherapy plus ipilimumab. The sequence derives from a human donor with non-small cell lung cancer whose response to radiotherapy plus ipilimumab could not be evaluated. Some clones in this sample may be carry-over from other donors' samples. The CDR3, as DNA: TGCGCCAGCAGCCCTACCCCGGGACAGGACCTATCCGGGGAGCAGTACTTC. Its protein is CASSPTPGQDLSGEQYF.